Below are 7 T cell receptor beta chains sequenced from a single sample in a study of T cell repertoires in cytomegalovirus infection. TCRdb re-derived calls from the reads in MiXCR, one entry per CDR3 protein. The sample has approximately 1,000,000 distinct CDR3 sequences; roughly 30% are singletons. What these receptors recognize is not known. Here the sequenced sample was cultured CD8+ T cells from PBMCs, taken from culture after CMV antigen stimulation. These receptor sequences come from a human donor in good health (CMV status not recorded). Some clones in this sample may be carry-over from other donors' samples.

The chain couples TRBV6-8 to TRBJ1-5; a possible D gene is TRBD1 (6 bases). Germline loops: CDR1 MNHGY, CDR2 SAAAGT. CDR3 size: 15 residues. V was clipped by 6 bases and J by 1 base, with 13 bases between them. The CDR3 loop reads CASSYRAWSNQPQHF. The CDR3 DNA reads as TGTGCCAGCAGCTACAGGGCTTGGAGCAATCAGCCCCAGCATTTT.

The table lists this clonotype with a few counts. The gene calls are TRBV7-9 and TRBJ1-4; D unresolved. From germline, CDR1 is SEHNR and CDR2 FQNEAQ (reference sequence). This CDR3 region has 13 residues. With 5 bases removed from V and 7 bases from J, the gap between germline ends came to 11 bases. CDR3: CASSPQELEKLFF. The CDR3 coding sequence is TGTGCCAGCAGCCCCCAGGAACTTGAAAAACTGTTTTTT.

The chain's CDR3 is CASSPSVAGFVSGEQFF. The CDR3 DNA reads as TGTGCCAGCAGCCCGTCGGTCGCGGGGTTTGTATCGGGTGAGCAGTTCTTC. The chain joins TRBV7-8 to TRBJ2-1; perhaps TRBD2 as D (6 bases). The CDR3 runs 17 residues. Trimming cost V 5 bases and J 9 bases, with 26 bases left between them. Germline V gene data show CDR1 as SGHVS and CDR2 as FQNEAQ.

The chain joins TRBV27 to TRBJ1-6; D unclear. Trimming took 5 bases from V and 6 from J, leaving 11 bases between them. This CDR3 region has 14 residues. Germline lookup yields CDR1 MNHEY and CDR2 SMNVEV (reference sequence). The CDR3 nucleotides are TGTGCCAGCAGTCAGGTTAAGTCTAATTCACCCCTCCACTTT. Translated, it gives CASSQVKSNSPLHF.

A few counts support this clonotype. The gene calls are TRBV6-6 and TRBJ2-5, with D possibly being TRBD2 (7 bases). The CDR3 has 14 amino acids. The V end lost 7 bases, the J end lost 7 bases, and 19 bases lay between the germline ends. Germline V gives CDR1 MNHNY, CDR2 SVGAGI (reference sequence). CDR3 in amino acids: CASTPGGLSGTQYF. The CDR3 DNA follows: TGTGCCAGCACCCCCGGGGGGCTGAGTGGGACCCAGTACTTC.

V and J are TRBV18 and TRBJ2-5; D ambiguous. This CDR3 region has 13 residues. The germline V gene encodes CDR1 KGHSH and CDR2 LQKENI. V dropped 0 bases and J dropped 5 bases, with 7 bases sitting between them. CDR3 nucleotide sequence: TGTGCCAGCTCACCACCTGAGAACGAGACCCAGTACTTC. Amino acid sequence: CASSPPENETQYF.

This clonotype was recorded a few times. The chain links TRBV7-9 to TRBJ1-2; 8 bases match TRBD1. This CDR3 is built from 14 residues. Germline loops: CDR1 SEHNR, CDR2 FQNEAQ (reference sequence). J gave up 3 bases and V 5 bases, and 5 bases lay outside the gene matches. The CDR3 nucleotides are TGTGCCAGCAGCACCGGACAGGGCGACTATGGCTACACCTTC. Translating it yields CASSTGQGDYGYTF.